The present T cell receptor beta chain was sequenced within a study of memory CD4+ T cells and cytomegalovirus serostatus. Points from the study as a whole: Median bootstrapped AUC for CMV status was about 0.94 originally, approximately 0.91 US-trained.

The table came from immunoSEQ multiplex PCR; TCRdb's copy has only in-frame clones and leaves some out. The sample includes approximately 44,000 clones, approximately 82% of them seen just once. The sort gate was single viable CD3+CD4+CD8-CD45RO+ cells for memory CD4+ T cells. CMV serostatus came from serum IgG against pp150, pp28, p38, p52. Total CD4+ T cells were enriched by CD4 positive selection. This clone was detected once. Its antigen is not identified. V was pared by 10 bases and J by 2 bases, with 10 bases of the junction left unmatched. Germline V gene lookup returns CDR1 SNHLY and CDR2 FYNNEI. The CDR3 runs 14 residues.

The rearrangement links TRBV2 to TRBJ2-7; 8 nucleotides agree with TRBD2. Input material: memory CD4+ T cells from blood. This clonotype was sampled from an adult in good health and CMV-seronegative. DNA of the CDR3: TGTGCCACCTCTCGGGGTAGCGGGACCTACGAGCAGTACTTC. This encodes CATSRGSGTYEQYF.